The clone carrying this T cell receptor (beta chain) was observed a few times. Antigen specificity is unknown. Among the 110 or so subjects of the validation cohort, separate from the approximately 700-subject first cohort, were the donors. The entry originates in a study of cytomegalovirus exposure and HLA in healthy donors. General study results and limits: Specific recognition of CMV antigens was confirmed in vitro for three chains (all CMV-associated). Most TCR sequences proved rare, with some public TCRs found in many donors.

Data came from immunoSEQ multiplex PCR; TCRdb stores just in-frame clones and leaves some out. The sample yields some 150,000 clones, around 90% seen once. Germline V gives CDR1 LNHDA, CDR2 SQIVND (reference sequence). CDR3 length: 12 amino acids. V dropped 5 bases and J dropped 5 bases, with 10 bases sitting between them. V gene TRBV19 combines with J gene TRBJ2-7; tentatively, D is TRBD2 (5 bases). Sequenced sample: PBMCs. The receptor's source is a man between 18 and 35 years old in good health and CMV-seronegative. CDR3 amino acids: CASSPGNHEQYF. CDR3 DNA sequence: TGTGCCAGTAGTCCCGGGAATCACGAGCAGTACTTC.